The rows below give T cell receptor beta chains drawn from one sample of a study of vaccination effects on CD4 cells after COVID-19. These receptors have no known antigen. TCRdb's table, derived via immunoSEQ multiplex PCR, lists solely in-frame clones and lacks some. Among 20,000 or so clones listed, roughly four fifths were seen once. Material: CD4+ T cells from PBMCs cultured with HCoV-229E spike peptides, obtained after COVID-19 vaccination. Source of these receptors: a human donor who received a COVID-19 vaccine. Each CDR3 is given with its conserved first and last residue. A D gene is named only where the DNA matches it firmly. Only part of the rows carry a size: once, few, many, or a class if the clone is expanded.

j_gene	v_gene	abundance	len	d_gene	CDR3aa	CDR3nt
TRBJ1-2	TRBV5-6	NA	14	NA	CASSLSTGIYGYTF	TGTGCCAGCAGCCTCAGCACAGGGATCTATGGCTACACCTTC
TRBJ1-1	TRBV6-5	NA	15	NA	CASSSPATANTEAFF	TGTGCCAGCAGTTCTCCAGCCACGGCGAACACTGAAGCTTTCTTT
TRBJ1-2	TRBV5-6	NA	16	NA	CASSPAGHGPNYGYTF	TGTGCCAGCAGCCCCGCGGGACACGGACCTAACTATGGCTACACCTTC
TRBJ2-1	TRBV5-1	NA	15	TRBD2	CASHGGTSVYNEQFF	TGCGCCAGCCACGGGGGGACTAGTGTCTACAATGAGCAGTTCTTC
TRBJ2-7	TRBV5-1	NA	14	NA	CASSFRTEESEQYF	TGCGCCAGCAGCTTCCGGACGGAAGAGTCCGAGCAGTACTTC
TRBJ2-5	TRBV6-6	NA	15	NA	CASSYPNRQVETQYF	TGTGCCAGCAGTTACCCCAACCGGCAGGTAGAGACCCAGTACTTC
TRBJ2-5	TRBV5-6	NA	14	NA	CASSSQRGSETQYF	TGTGCCAGCAGCTCACAACGGGGGTCAGAGACCCAGTACTTC
TRBJ2-6	TRBV19	NA	17	NA	CASSRGRAYSGANVLTF	TGTGCCAGTAGTAGGGGTAGGGCGTACTCTGGGGCCAACGTCCTGACTTTC
TRBJ2-1	TRBV24-1	once	14	TRBD2	CATSRTTSGGSQFF	TGTGCCACCAGTAGAACCACTAGCGGGGGATCCCAGTTCTTC
TRBJ2-5	TRBV7-2	NA	17	TRBD2	CASSQIGLAALLETQYF	TGTGCCAGCAGCCAGATCGGACTAGCGGCTCTATTAGAGACCCAGTACTTC
TRBJ2-5	TRBV18	NA	11	NA	CASSPQETQYF	TGTGCCAGCTCACCCCAAGAGACCCAGTACTTC
TRBJ2-5	TRBV11-2	NA	14	TRBD1	CASSLTGNQETQYF	TGTGCCAGCAGTTTGACAGGGAATCAAGAGACCCAGTACTTC
TRBJ1-5	TRBV5-6	NA	14	NA	CASSLGRGNQPQHF	TGTGCCAGCAGCTTGGGACGAGGCAATCAGCCCCAGCATTTT
TRBJ2-1	TRBV2	NA	13	TRBD1	CASSLGQGNEQFF	TGTGCCAGCAGTTTGGGACAGGGCAATGAGCAGTTCTTC
TRBJ2-2	TRBV3-1/TRBV3-2	NA	16	NA	CASSPRLGSNTGELFF	TGTGCCAGCAGCCCGAGACTGGGTTCGAACACCGGGGAGCTGTTTTTT
TRBJ2-7	TRBV6-5	NA	13	TRBD1	CASRDGTGNEQYF	TGTGCCAGCAGAGACGGGACAGGGAACGAGCAGTACTTC
TRBJ1-1	TRBV10-2	NA	13	NA	CASRKGWDTEAFF	TGCGCCAGCAGGAAGGGCTGGGACACTGAAGCTTTCTTT
TRBJ2-7	TRBV14	once	16	TRBD2	CASSPPGRGPHYEQYF	TGTGCCAGCAGCCCCCCAGGGAGGGGACCACACTACGAGCAGTACTTC